This T cell receptor (beta chain) was captured in a study of CD8+ T cells in alopecia areata. Study background: Dosing spanned 6 to 18 months on tofacitinib, then 6 months off drug. Among treated patients, severity was scored by affected scalp area percentage.

Extraction and reverse transcription of RNA yielded cDNA as the sequencing template. Produced via immunoSEQ multiplex PCR; TCRdb's table is partial and in-frame only. The sample lists 150,000 to 200,000 clones, approximately 53% seen once, with 10% to 13% in the top ten. Whole-study findings and limits: Expanded CD8+ clones among the top 100, as well as scalp clonality, were significantly decreased by tofacitinib.

The treatment was: oral pan-JAK inhibitor, 5-10 mg twice daily. Punch biopsies of lesional scalp, plus peripheral blood, were taken from alopecia areata patients. This clone has only a few counts. Its specificity is unknown. Other DNA sequences in the sample encode the same CDR3. This specimen was CD8+ T cells sorted from blood, taken at week 24, from a patient treated with tofacitinib. The TCR comes from a human donor with alopecia areata.

This CDR3 reads CASSQGDTEAFF. In nucleotides, the CDR3 is TGCGCCAGCAGCCAAGGTGACACTGAAGCTTTCTTT. This rearrangement joins TRBV4-3 to TRBJ1-1; no firm D call. V was clipped by 1 base and J by 3 bases, with 3 bases between them. There are 12 residues in the CDR3. The germline V gene has CDR1 LGHNA and CDR2 YSLEER.